The 11 T cell receptor beta chains below were found in one sample sequenced in a study of T cell responses to AZD1222 COVID-19 vaccine. Profiled with immunoSEQ multiplex PCR; TCRdb holds only in-frame clones, not every one. The data contain about 120,000 clones, roughly 88% of them singletons. Here the sequenced sample was peripheral blood, taken on day 0 of AZD1222 vaccination. These receptors came from an adult in good health.

There are many counts of this clone. The rearrangement links TRBV28 to TRBJ2-2; 8 positions agree with TRBD1. This CDR3 is built from 15 residues. V gave up 6 bases and J gave up 5 bases; unmatched junction bases: 8. Germline assignment: CDR1 MDHEN and CDR2 SYDVKM. The CDR3: CASRPQGEETGELFF. The CDR3 nucleotides read TGTGCCAGCAGACCACAGGGGGAAGAGACCGGGGAGCTGTTTTTT. The full variable domain, completed using reference TRBV28 and TRBJ2-2, is DVKVTQSSRYLVKRTGEKVFLECVQDMDHENMFWYRQDPGLGLRLIYFSYDVKMKEKGDIPEGYSVSREKKERFSLILESASTNQTSMYLCASRPQGEETGELFFGEGSRLTVL.

The rearrangement links TRBV11-1 to TRBJ2-7; tentatively, D is TRBD1 or TRBD2 (5 bases each). The length of the CDR3 is 16 residues. Per germline, CDR1 SGHAT and CDR2 FQDESV (reference sequence). V was clipped by 1 base and J by 0 bases, with 13 bases between them. The CDR3 sequence is CASSLGAGASSYEQYF. The CDR3 DNA reads as TGTGCCAGCAGCTTAGGGGCCGGGGCAAGCTCCTACGAGCAGTACTTC.

The V gene is TRBV11-2, the J gene TRBJ1-6; D might be TRBD1 (5 bases). Trimming left V 4 bases short and J 0 bases short, with 16 bases between. The length of the CDR3 is 18 residues. The germline gives CDR1 SGHAT, CDR2 FQNNGV. The CDR3 here is CASSSKRYRSSYNSPLHF. The DNA for the CDR3 is TGTGCCAGCAGCTCCAAAAGGTACAGGAGCTCCTATAATTCACCCCTCCACTTT.

The chain couples TRBV24-1 to TRBJ1-5; TRBD1 might be the D (5 bases). Deletions cut 4 bases from V and 0 bases from J, with 18 bases between. Germline CDR1 reads KGHDR; CDR2 reads SFDVKD. The CDR3 contains 18 residues. This chain's CDR3 is CATSDPNSGPYSNQPQHF. The CDR3 bases are TGTGCCACCAGTGACCCGAACTCGGGACCATATAGCAATCAGCCCCAGCATTTT.

The gene calls are TRBV3-1 (or the pseudogene TRBV3-2) and TRBJ1-3; D not certain. The V end lost 0 bases, the J end lost 2 bases, and 23 bases lay between the germline ends. Germline V gene lookup returns CDR1 LGHDT and CDR2 YNNKEL (reference sequence). There are 20 residues in the CDR3. The chain's CDR3 is CASSQDLAVGLGMAGNTIYF. Written as DNA, the CDR3 is TGTGCCAGCAGCCAAGATCTAGCGGTAGGGTTGGGAATGGCTGGAAACACCATATATTTT.

This chain connects TRBV12-3 or TRBV12-4 to TRBJ2-5; D uncertain. The CDR3 totals 13 residues. The V and J ends lost 6 bases and 5 bases respectively, with 13 bases between them. The CDR3 coding sequence is TGTGCCAGCAGCCCCGGAGTCGGGGAGACCCAGTACTTC. It codes for CASSPGVGETQYF.

The chain combines TRBV5-1 with TRBJ1-6; 7 bases are shared with TRBD1. The CDR3 covers 16 residues. Germline V gene sequence: CDR1 SGHRS, CDR2 YFSETQ. Trimming at V came to 1 base and at J to 7 bases, leaving 8 bases not matched to a gene. CDR3 DNA: TGCGCCAGCAGCTTGTCAACAGGGGAACGCAATTCACCCCTCCACTTT. Protein: CASSLSTGERNSPLHF.

This sequence joins TRBV7-2 and TRBJ2-1; possibly TRBD2 for D (6 bases). V shed 3 bases and J shed 3 bases, with 12 bases lying between them. This CDR3 is 15 amino acids long. Germline V gene sequence: CDR1 SGHTA, CDR2 FQGNSA. CDR3 protein: CASSFSTSRYNEQFF. The CDR3 region has the DNA TGTGCCAGCAGCTTTTCTACTAGCCGCTACAATGAGCAGTTCTTC. The full variable domain, completed using reference TRBV7-2 and TRBJ2-1, is GAGVSQSPSNKVTEKGKDVELRCDPISGHTALYWYRQSLGQGLEFLIYFQGNSAPDKSGLPSDRFSAERTGGSVSTLTIQRTQQEDSAVYLCASSFSTSRYNEQFFGPGTRLTVL.

This chain connects TRBV19 to TRBJ2-7; 7 bases map to TRBD2. CDR3 length equals 14 residues. Looked up from germline, CDR1 is LNHDA and CDR2 is SQIVND (reference sequence). V dropped 5 bases and J dropped 7; count of bases not matched to a gene: 11. This CDR3 reads CASSLGGGPGEQYF. As DNA, the CDR3 is TGTGCCAGTAGTCTGGGCGGGGGACCGGGGGAGCAGTACTTC.

The chain links TRBV5-1 to TRBJ2-2; TRBD1 matches 9 bases. With V trimmed by 4 bases and J by 4 bases, 8 bases remained unmatched. Germline-derived CDR1 and CDR2 are SGHRS and YFSETQ. CDR3 length: 16 residues. The CDR3 is CASSPDRGWSTGELFF. DNA for the CDR3: TGCGCCAGCAGCCCGGACAGGGGATGGTCCACCGGGGAGCTGTTTTTT.

This sequence joins TRBV5-1 and TRBJ1-4; TRBD1 is a possible D gene (6 bases). This CDR3 has 15 residues. V was clipped by 4 bases and J by 4 bases, with 14 bases between them. Germline V CDR1 and CDR2: SGHRS, YFSETQ. The CDR3 sequence: CASSMDGTRNEKLFF. In nucleotides, the CDR3 is TGCGCCAGCAGCATGGATGGGACACGTAATGAAAAACTGTTTTTT.